This T cell receptor beta chain was retrieved from a study of STAT5B mutations in CD4+ large granular lymphocyte leukemia. The study, taken as a whole, reports: No patients shared main leukemic clonotypes, though roughly 27% appeared at low frequency elsewhere.

As concerns this clone: No antigen is known for it.

Libraries were prepared by immunoSEQ multiplex PCR; TCRdb keeps only in-frame clonotypes and omits some of them. This table holds 15,000 to 25,000 clones, about 88% found once. Germline assignment: CDR1 LNHNV and CDR2 YYDKDF (reference sequence). Losses at the gene ends were 6 bases for V and 6 bases for J; bases not matched to a gene: 3. This CDR3 comprises 13 residues. This TCR was recovered from a human donor in good health. This rearrangement joins TRBV15 to TRBJ2-7, with 12 bases aligning to TRBD2. The sequenced sample was CD4+ T cells from blood buffy coats. The CDR3 loop is CATRLAGGGEQYF. The CDR3 DNA follows: TGTGCCACCAGACTAGCGGGAGGTGGCGAGCAGTACTTC.